The rows below give T cell receptor beta chains drawn from one sample of a study of siplizumab effects on memory and regulatory T cells. The protocol was immunoSEQ multiplex PCR, while the TCRdb copy is restricted to in-frame clones and leaves out a portion. The data show about 75,000 clones, approximately 93% seen once. The sequenced sample consisted of CD8+ T cells sorted from blood. The receptor source for this set is a human donor in good health. Each CDR3 is given with its conserved first and last residue. A D gene is named only where the DNA matches it firmly. Expanded clones are given a class, and other clones once, few, many or no size at all.

- | 17 | TRBJ2-2 | TRBD2 | TRBV7-6 | TGTGCCAGCAGCCCCCCTTGGGGCGGGGGTAATTCCGGGGAGCTGTTTTTT | CASSPPWGGGNSGELFF
- | 11 | TRBJ1-2 | - | TRBV27 | TGTGCCAGCAGTGACCTCTATGGCTACACCTTC | CASSDLYGYTF
- | 14 | TRBJ2-1 | - | TRBV29-1 | TGCAGCGGTTCGGACGCCAGCTCCTACAATGAGCAGTTCTTC | CSGSDASSYNEQFF
- | 15 | TRBJ1-1 | TRBD1 | TRBV9 | TGTGCCAGCAGCGAGACAGGGGATGGGGACACTGAAGCTTTCTTT | CASSETGDGDTEAFF
- | 13 | TRBJ1-1 | TRBD1 | TRBV9 | TGTGCCAGCAGCGTAGAAGGACAGGGGAAAGCTTTCTTT | CASSVEGQGKAFF
once | 15 | TRBJ2-3 | - | TRBV19 | TGTGCCAGTACAAAGGGCCAGGGGGACTCAGATACGCAGTATTTT | CASTKGQGDSDTQYF
- | 14 | TRBJ1-2 | - | TRBV30 | TGTGCCTGGAGGCTAGGGGGGACGGACTATGGCTACACCTTC | CAWRLGGTDYGYTF
- | 16 | TRBJ2-1 | TRBD2 | TRBV2 | TGTGCCAGCAGTGATAGAGGGACTACTGGTTACAATGAGCAGTTCTTC | CASSDRGTTGYNEQFF
- | 12 | TRBJ2-3 | - | TRBV4-1 | TGCGCCAGCAGCCCCCAGGGAGATACGCAGTATTTT | CASSPQGDTQYF
once | 17 | TRBJ2-4 | - | TRBV21-1 | TGTGCCAGCAGCAGCACTTTAGCGGGACTAGCCAAAAACATTCAGTACTTC | CASSSTLAGLAKNIQYF
- | 13 | TRBJ2-1 | - | TRBV5-4 | TGTGCCAGCAGCTGGGAGGGGGCGGGTGAGCAGTTCTTC | CASSWEGAGEQFF
- | 12 | TRBJ1-1 | - | TRBV5-4 | TGTGCCAGCAGCTTGGCGCAGGGGGAAGCTTTCTTT | CASSLAQGEAFF
- | 16 | TRBJ2-7 | - | TRBV27 | TGTGCCAGCAGTTCCCCGGCCCGGGACGGACTATACGAGCAGTACTTC | CASSSPARDGLYEQYF
- | 15 | TRBJ2-1 | - | TRBV27 | TGTGCCAACCGGGCCCCAATACGAATGTACAATGAGCAGTTCTTC | CANRAPIRMYNEQFF
- | 15 | TRBJ1-6 | TRBD1 | TRBV2 | TGTGCCAGCAGTGCGACAGGGGCGGACTACGCACCCCTCCACTTT | CASSATGADYAPLHF
- | 13 | TRBJ2-1 | - | TRBV9 | TGTGCCAGCAGCCCTCCCGTAGGAAATGAGCAGTTCTTC | CASSPPVGNEQFF
- | 17 | TRBJ2-7 | TRBD1 | TRBV27 | TGTGCCAGCAGTTTATCCGGGGACAGGCTTTACTCCTACGAGCAGTACTTC | CASSLSGDRLYSYEQYF
- | 14 | TRBJ2-1 | - | TRBV5-4 | TGTGCCAGCAGCCAACCCGACGTATACAATGAGCAGTTCTTC | CASSQPDVYNEQFF
- | 16 | TRBJ1-6 | TRBD1 | TRBV7-6 | TGTGCCAGCAGCTTAGCAGGGGGCGAGGACGGTTCACCCCTCCACTTT | CASSLAGGEDGSPLHF
- | 14 | TRBJ2-1 | TRBD1 | TRBV5-8 | TGTGCCAGCACCGATAGGGACAGGTACAATGAGCAGTTCTTC | CASTDRDRYNEQFF
- | 15 | TRBJ2-7 | TRBD1 | TRBV7-2 | TGTGCCAGCAGCTTCCCGGGACAGGGGTACTTCGAGCAGTACTTC | CASSFPGQGYFEQYF
- | 14 | TRBJ2-3 | - | TRBV30 | TGTGCCTGGAGTGTACAAGATCCGACAGATACGCAGTATTTT | CAWSVQDPTDTQYF
- | 16 | TRBJ2-3 | TRBD2 | TRBV7-9 | TGTGCCAGCAGCTTAGGGCTAGCGGAGGTCACAGATACGCAGTATTTT | CASSLGLAEVTDTQYF
- | 12 | TRBJ2-7 | - | TRBV30 | TGTGCCTGGAGTGTGGACAGCTACGAGCAGTACTTC | CAWSVDSYEQYF